These T cell receptor beta chains were read from a single sample in a study of PD-1 blockade in classical Hodgkin lymphoma. Method: immunoSEQ multiplex PCR; TCRdb's copy keeps in-frame clones and lacks some. Here the sample spans roughly 8,200 clones, around 88% being singletons. The sequencing here drew on peripheral blood mononuclear cells (PBMCs), taken before the fourth cycle of nivolumab. Receptor source: a human donor with classical Hodgkin lymphoma. CDR3s include the opening cysteine and the closing phenylalanine or tryptophan. D genes are given only for firm matches. Clone size is given for some rows only: seen once, a few or many times, or a class if the clone is expanded.

d_gene | j_gene | v_gene | abundance | len | CDR3nt | CDR3aa
. | TRBJ1-1 | TRBV15 | . | 18 | TGTGCCACCAGCAGAGAACGTCCATTCGGTCCACCAGACACTGAAGCTTTCTTT | CATSRERPFGPPDTEAFF
TRBD2 | TRBJ2-3 | TRBV6-6 | . | 14 | TGTGCCAGCAGGCTAGCGGGAGGGCCAGATACGCAGTATTTT | CASRLAGGPDTQYF
TRBD2 | TRBJ2-5 | TRBV4-2 | . | 18 | TGTGCCAGCAGCCAAGAGGGAATTAGCGGGAGTTTCCTGGAGACCCAGTACTTC | CASSQEGISGSFLETQYF
. | TRBJ1-6 | TRBV6-1 | . | 13 | TGTGCCAGTCGACAGAACGATAATTCACCCCTCCACTTT | CASRQNDNSPLHF
TRBD2 | TRBJ2-5 | TRBV7-7 | . | 18 | TGTGCCAGCAGCTCCCTCTCGACTAGCGGGAGGTACCAAGAGACCCAGTACTTC | CASSSLSTSGRYQETQYF
. | TRBJ1-2 | TRBV18 | . | 15 | TGTGCCAGCTCACCACTTGAGGGGTCCTCCTATGGCTACACCTTC | CASSPLEGSSYGYTF
. | TRBJ2-2 | TRBV2 | once | 13 | TGTGCCAGCGTAGATAGTGGCACCGGGGAGCTGTTTTTT | CASVDSGTGELFF
TRBD1 | TRBJ1-5 | TRBV6-1 | few | 13 | TGTGCCAGCACAAGACAGGGTGGTCAGCCCCAGCATTTT | CASTRQGGQPQHF
TRBD1 | TRBJ1-1 | TRBV5-1 | . | 19 | TGCGCCAGCAGCCCGGGACAGGGGAGGGCTGTTCGTGCGAACACTGAAGCTTTCTTT | CASSPGQGRAVRANTEAFF
. | TRBJ2-1 | TRBV5-5 | . | 14 | TGTGCCAGCAGCCTTGGCGGGGCTCACAATGAGCAGTTCTTC | CASSLGGAHNEQFF
. | TRBJ1-1 | TRBV11-3 | . | 12 | TGTGCCAGCAGCTTCTCCGGGACAGAAGCTTTCTTT | CASSFSGTEAFF
TRBD1 | TRBJ2-7 | TRBV29-1 | . | 15 | TGCAGCGTTGAAGGTCATGGACAGGGACGTCACGAGCAGTACTTC | CSVEGHGQGRHEQYF
. | TRBJ2-7 | TRBV2 | . | 11 | TGTGCCAGCAGTCCCTTCTACGAGCAGTACTTC | CASSPFYEQYF
. | TRBJ2-1 | TRBV10-1 | . | 15 | TGCGCCAGCAGTCCCTCGGGGAGCTCCTACAATGAGCAGTTCTTC | CASSPSGSSYNEQFF
. | TRBJ1-5 | TRBV7-9 | . | 14 | TGTGCCAGCAGCCTAGGGGGGAGGGGTCAGCCCCAGCATTTT | CASSLGGRGQPQHF
TRBD1 | TRBJ2-7 | TRBV7-9 | . | 15 | TGTGCCAGCAGCTTAGGGATCGGGACAGACTACGAGCAGTACTTC | CASSLGIGTDYEQYF
TRBD2 | TRBJ2-3 | TRBV2 | . | 15 | TGTGCCAGCAGTGGGCTAGCGGGAGTGGTAGATACGCAGTATTTT | CASSGLAGVVDTQYF
. | TRBJ1-6 | TRBV6-5 | . | 14 | TGTGCCAGCAGTTACTCAGCTTATAATTCACCCCTCCACTTT | CASSYSAYNSPLHF
. | TRBJ1-5 | TRBV2 | . | 14 | TGTGCCAGTGGACTGCAATATAGCAATCAGCCCCAGCATTTT | CASGLQYSNQPQHF
TRBD1 | TRBJ1-2 | TRBV7-2 | . | 14 | TGTGCCAGCAGCATAACCGGGACAGGGGATGGCTACACCTTC | CASSITGTGDGYTF
TRBD2 | TRBJ2-2 | TRBV11-2 | . | 15 | TGTGCCAGCAGCTGGCCCGGGACTAGAACCGGGGAGCTGTTTTTT | CASSWPGTRTGELFF
. | TRBJ2-1 | TRBV6-5 | . | 13 | TGTGCCAGCAGCCGGGGACGTTACAATGAGCAGTTCTTC | CASSRGRYNEQFF
. | TRBJ2-3 | TRBV21-1 | . | 18 | TGTGCCAGCAGCAAATGGGGAGGTATAGCGGGGAACACAGATACGCAGTATTTT | CASSKWGGIAGNTDTQYF
TRBD1 | TRBJ2-7 | TRBV4-2 | . | 15 | TGTGCCAGCAGCTTTGTGACAGGGGTTAGGTACGAGCAGTACTTC | CASSFVTGVRYEQYF
. | TRBJ2-6 | TRBV6-5 | . | 16 | TGTGCCAGCAGTTACTCGATCAGCTCTGGGGCCAACGTCCTGACTTTC | CASSYSISSGANVLTF
TRBD2 | TRBJ2-7 | TRBV29-1 | . | 14 | TGCAGCGTGGTCCTACTAGCGAAGGCCTACGAGCAGTACTTC | CSVVLLAKAYEQYF
. | TRBJ1-1 | TRBV29-1 | . | 14 | TGCAGCGTTACTCCAAGGGACAAGAACACTGAAGCTTTCTTT | CSVTPRDKNTEAFF
. | TRBJ2-2 | TRBV29-1 | . | 13 | TGCAGCGTTTACTACAGGATCACCGGGGAGCTGTTTTTT | CSVYYRITGELFF
. | TRBJ1-5 | TRBV28 | . | 17 | TGTGCCAGCAGTTTCAGGGGCCAAGGGAATTTCAATCAGCCCCAGCATTTT | CASSFRGQGNFNQPQHF
. | TRBJ2-3 | TRBV2 | . | 15 | TGTGCCAGCAGTGAAGCGGGGGGCGCCGCAGATACGCAGTATTTT | CASSEAGGAADTQYF
. | TRBJ1-6 | TRBV27 | . | 16 | TGTGCCAGCAGTTCCCCCAATTTTGGGGCAGGTTCACCCCTCCACTTT | CASSSPNFGAGSPLHF
. | TRBJ1-5 | TRBV13 | . | 12 | TGTGCCAGCAGCTCCTTTAATCAGCCCCAGCATTTT | CASSSFNQPQHF
TRBD1 | TRBJ2-6 | TRBV7-9 | . | 18 | TGTGCCAGCAGCATATGGACAGGAATCGTCTCTGGGGCCAACGTCCTGACTTTC | CASSIWTGIVSGANVLTF
. | TRBJ2-5 | TRBV27 | . | 13 | TGTGCCAGCAGTTTAGGGGGCTGGGGGACCCAGTACTTC | CASSLGGWGTQYF
. | TRBJ1-1 | TRBV7-2 | . | 18 | TGTGCCAGCAGCTTAGGACGTTTCGGGGGTTATGCGGACACTGAAGCTTTCTTT | CASSLGRFGGYADTEAFF
TRBD2 | TRBJ2-3 | TRBV5-1 | . | 16 | TGCGCCAGCAGCTTCGGGTTGCGGGAGTGGACAGATACGCAGTATTTT | CASSFGLREWTDTQYF
. | TRBJ2-6 | TRBV30 | . | 15 | TGTGCCTGGAGTGTCATACAGTCTGGGGCCAACGTCCTGACTTTC | CAWSVIQSGANVLTF
TRBD1 | TRBJ2-2 | TRBV27 | . | 19 | TGTGCCAGCAGTTCCGCCGGGACAGCCCTCATCCTTAACACCGGGGAGCTGTTTTTT | CASSSAGTALILNTGELFF
. | TRBJ2-2 | TRBV7-7 | . | 12 | TGTGCCAGCAGCTTCGACGCCGGGGAGCTGTTTTTT | CASSFDAGELFF
. | TRBJ1-1 | TRBV6-1 | . | 13 | TGTGCCAGCATTCTGGGAGGGGGCACTGAAGCTTTCTTT | CASILGGGTEAFF
. | TRBJ2-5 | TRBV7-9 | . | 13 | TGTGCCAGCAGCTTAGTCCGGCCGGAGACCCAGTACTTC | CASSLVRPETQYF
. | TRBJ2-2 | TRBV19 | . | 14 | TGTGCCAGTAGTATTGGGGTTAACACCGGGGAGCTGTTTTTT | CASSIGVNTGELFF
. | TRBJ2-2 | TRBV7-8 | . | 16 | TGTGCCAGCAGCTTAGTGGGCAGCGGCTACACCGGGGAGCTGTTTTTT | CASSLVGSGYTGELFF
. | TRBJ2-4 | TRBV7-8 | . | 16 | TGTGCCAGCAGCCGACGGGTATCGATAGCCAAAAACATTCAGTACTTC | CASSRRVSIAKNIQYF
. | TRBJ2-4 | TRBV5-6 | once | 16 | TGTGCCAGCAGCTTGCCGGGGGCCGGGGCCAAAAACATTCAGTACTTC | CASSLPGAGAKNIQYF
TRBD1 | TRBJ1-5 | TRBV9 | . | 15 | TGTGCCAGCAGCGATACAGGGGATCCCAATCAGCCCCAGCATTTT | CASSDTGDPNQPQHF
TRBD1 | TRBJ2-7 | TRBV6-6 | . | 15 | TGTGCCAGCAGCGGACTGGACAGGGCTTCCTACGAGCAGTACTTC | CASSGLDRASYEQYF
TRBD2 | TRBJ2-1 | TRBV11-3 | . | 15 | TGTGCCAGCAGCCCCAGCGGGGGGTCCTACAATGAGCAGTTCTTC | CASSPSGGSYNEQFF
TRBD1 | TRBJ2-4 | TRBV6-6 | . | 16 | TGTGCCAGCAGTTCCGCAGGGGGATCGGCCAAAAACATTCAGTACTTC | CASSSAGGSAKNIQYF
TRBD2 | TRBJ2-1 | TRBV27 | . | 19 | TGTGCCAGCAGTTTTCAGGGGGCGGCTAGCGGGAGCCCCTACAATGAGCAGTTCTTC | CASSFQGAASGSPYNEQFF
TRBD1 | TRBJ2-2 | TRBV28 | . | 17 | TGTGCCAGCAGTCCGGGACAGGGGGCGGGCAAAACCGGGGAGCTGTTTTTT | CASSPGQGAGKTGELFF
. | TRBJ2-7 | TRBV6-5 | . | 12 | TGTGCCAGCAGTTCTTACCCTAATGAGCAGTACTTC | CASSSYPNEQYF
TRBD2 | TRBJ2-7 | TRBV5-1 | . | 15 | TGCGCCAGCAGCCGCGGACTAGCGGGAGTGGCCGAGCAGTACTTC | CASSRGLAGVAEQYF
TRBD2 | TRBJ2-4 | TRBV14 | . | 14 | TGTGCCAGCAGCCAACTCCTAGCGGGAACCATTCAGTACTTC | CASSQLLAGTIQYF